This TCR beta chain was retrieved from a study of OX40 agonist ivuxolimab in advanced cancers. Trimming shortened V by 6 bases and J by 2 bases, and 14 bases separated the two germline ends. This CDR3 contains 16 residues. Germline-derived CDR1 and CDR2 are SEHNR and FQNEAQ (reference sequence). Produced via immunoSEQ multiplex PCR; TCRdb's table is partial and in-frame only. The sample consists of roughly 100,000 clones, under 85% of them appearing once. J is TRBJ2-6 and V is TRBV7-9, with a possible D match to TRBD2 (5 bases). This sequence was found in an adult with an advanced solid tumor such as melanoma, head and neck, liver or kidney cancer. This material consisted of CD4+ or CD8+ T cells sorted from blood, taken in a trial of the OX40 agonist ivuxolimab. The CDR3: CASREASPPGANVLTF. CDR3 DNA sequence: TGTGCCAGCAGGGAGGCCAGTCCCCCTGGGGCCAACGTCCTGACTTTC.